A selection of T cell receptor beta chains follows, all from one sample in a study of T cell responses to AZD1222 COVID-19 vaccine. Data came from immunoSEQ multiplex PCR; TCRdb stores just in-frame clones and leaves some out. The data show fewer than 200,000 clones, approximately 88% seen once. The specimen was peripheral blood, collected 28 days after the second AZD1222 dose. The receptor set was obtained from an adult who received the AZD1222 COVID-19 vaccine. The CDR3 runs from the conserved cysteine through the conserved F or W. A D gene is named only where the DNA matches it firmly. Size is stated for part of the rows, as once, few or many counts, or as a class when the clone is expanded.

clone_size d_call j_call v_call cdr3_aa cdr3_nt
. TRBD1 TRBJ1-2 TRBV2 CASHVGQEWYGYTF TGTGCCAGCCATGTGGGACAGGAATGGTATGGCTACACCTTC
. TRBD2 TRBJ2-1 TRBV3-1/TRBV3-2 CASSHPVTSGGINEQFF TGTGCCAGCAGCCATCCCGTGACTAGCGGGGGCATCAATGAGCAGTTCTTC
. . TRBJ1-1 TRBV27 CASRKNTEAFF TGTGCCAGCAGGAAGAACACTGAAGCTTTCTTT
. TRBD2 TRBJ2-2 TRBV11-2 CASSLGGGLPGELFF TGTGCCAGCAGCTTAGGCGGGGGACTCCCCGGGGAGCTGTTTTTT
once . TRBJ2-7 TRBV27 CATVRGSSYEQYF TGTGCCACCGTTAGGGGCAGCTCCTACGAGCAGTACTTC
. TRBD2 TRBJ2-3 TRBV29-1 CSVGRGTSGLFSTDTQYF TGCAGCGTTGGCCGAGGGACTAGCGGGCTCTTTAGCACAGATACGCAGTATTTT
. TRBD1 TRBJ2-7 TRBV6-2/TRBV6-3 CASSSNRGRFDEQYF TGTGCCAGCAGTTCCAACAGGGGGAGATTTGACGAGCAGTACTTC
. TRBD1 TRBJ2-1 TRBV7-9 CASSYAGTVNEQFF TGTGCCAGCAGCTATGCCGGGACAGTCAATGAGCAGTTCTTC
once . TRBJ2-2 TRBV7-9 CASTFGAGELFF .
. TRBD1 TRBJ1-2 TRBV3-1/TRBV3-2 CASSQASRPGGLGYTF TGTGCCAGCAGCCAAGCTTCCCGGCCAGGGGGTTTGGGCTACACCTTC
. . TRBJ1-2 TRBV5-1 CASSLEEGHYGYTF TGCGCCAGCAGCTTGGAGGAGGGGCACTATGGCTACACCTTC
. . TRBJ1-1 TRBV6-5 CASSYMGIREAFF TGTGCCAGCAGTTACATGGGGATACGTGAAGCTTTCTTT
once TRBD1 TRBJ2-1 TRBV19 CASGRQGDYNEQFF TGTGCCAGTGGGAGACAGGGGGACTACAATGAGCAGTTCTTC
. . TRBJ2-7 TRBV10-3 CAISEARNEQYF TGTGCCATCAGTGAAGCCCGGAACGAGCAGTACTTC
. . TRBJ2-7 TRBV12-3/TRBV12-4 CASSFEGRYEQYF TGTGCCAGCAGTTTTGAGGGCCGCTACGAGCAGTACTTC
. . TRBJ1-4 TRBV9 CASSRSLTASNEKLFF TGTGCCAGCAGCCGCTCCCTGACAGCCTCTAATGAAAAACTGTTTTTT
once . TRBJ2-2 TRBV6-5 CASSYRSGAGELFF TGTGCCAGCAGTTATAGGTCAGGAGCCGGGGAGCTGTTTTTT
. . TRBJ2-2 TRBV29-1 CSVGKGTGELFF TGCAGCGTTGGAAAGGGCACCGGGGAGCTGTTTTTT
. TRBD1 TRBJ1-3 TRBV19 CASTPRGQGARGNTIYF TGTGCCAGTACCCCCCGGGGACAGGGGGCTAGAGGAAACACCATATATTTT
. . TRBJ1-1 TRBV10-2 CASSVDSGTEAFF TGCGCCAGCAGTGTAGACTCTGGGACTGAAGCTTTCTTT
. TRBD1 TRBJ2-2 TRBV11-2 CASSSNQGDGGELFF TGTGCCAGCAGCTCCAATCAGGGGGATGGGGGGGAGCTGTTTTTT
once . TRBJ1-5 TRBV2 CASSVGGLQPQHF TGTGCCAGCAGTGTTGGGGGATTGCAGCCCCAGCATTTT
. TRBD1 TRBJ2-3 TRBV5-1 CASSDDRGNTQYF TGCGCCAGCAGCGACGACAGGGGTAATACGCAGTATTTT
. . TRBJ2-3 TRBV18 CASSTSTDTQYF TGTGCCAGCTCAACCAGCACAGATACGCAGTATTTT
. . TRBJ1-3 TRBV2 CASSATAGGNTIYF TGTGCCAGCAGCGCGACAGCCGGGGGAAACACCATATATTTT
. . TRBJ2-3 TRBV6-5 CASTSPSHTDTQYF TGTGCCAGCACATCTCCTTCCCACACAGATACGCAGTATTTT
. . TRBJ2-7 TRBV3-1/TRBV3-2 CASSGTTGSHEQYF TGTGCCAGCAGCGGAACGACAGGTTCCCACGAGCAGTACTTC
. TRBD1 TRBJ1-1 TRBV6-5 CASSYDRGDTEAFF TGTGCCAGCAGTTACGACAGGGGGGACACTGAAGCTTTCTTT
once . TRBJ2-7 TRBV11-1 CASSSARAQGEQYF TGTGCCAGCAGTTCCGCTAGGGCTCAGGGCGAGCAGTACTTC
many TRBD2 TRBJ2-5 TRBV6-1 CASSELAGGQETQYF TGTGCCAGCAGTGAACTAGCGGGGGGGCAAGAGACCCAGTACTTC
. TRBD2 TRBJ2-3 TRBV6-1 CASSETSSGATDTQYF TGTGCCAGCAGTGAAACCTCTAGCGGGGCCACAGATACGCAGTATTTT
. . TRBJ1-2 TRBV30 CARSRSGGAGGYTF TGTGCCCGGTCCAGGTCGGGGGGCGCCGGCGGCTACACCTTC
. . TRBJ1-4 TRBV5-8 CASTGLAGGNEKLFF TGTGCCAGCACCGGCTTGGCAGGCGGTAATGAAAAACTGTTTTTT
. . TRBJ2-2 TRBV6-4 CASSDSGDTGELFF TGTGCCAGCAGTGACTCCGGTGACACCGGGGAGCTGTTTTTT
. . TRBJ1-5 TRBV6-2/TRBV6-3 CASSDRRHQPQHF TGTGCCAGCAGCGACAGACGCCATCAGCCCCAGCATTTT
. TRBD1 TRBJ1-1 TRBV7-8 CASSLGTTGGNTEAFF TGTGCCAGCAGCTTAGGGACGACAGGGGGGAACACTGAAGCTTTCTTT
. . TRBJ2-2 TRBV29-1 CSVEDNDRELFF TGCAGCGTTGAGGACAACGACCGGGAGCTGTTTTTT
. . TRBJ1-1 TRBV3-1/TRBV3-2 CASSRGTFEAFF TGTGCCAGCAGCCGCGGGACATTTGAAGCTTTCTTT
. TRBD1 TRBJ1-1 TRBV30 CALRTGRGNTEAFF TGTGCCTTGAGGACAGGGAGAGGGAACACTGAAGCTTTCTTT
. . TRBJ2-5 TRBV30 CAWSPRETQYF TGTGCCTGGAGTCCGCGGGAGACCCAGTACTTC
. . TRBJ1-2 TRBV3-1/TRBV3-2 CASSQAIRQRGGRGYTF TGTGCCAGCAGCCAAGCAATTCGACAACGCGGGGGCCGTGGCTACACCTTC
. TRBD1 TRBJ2-7 TRBV2 CAHGGQSTYEQYF TGTGCCCATGGGGGACAGAGTACCTACGAGCAGTACTTC
. TRBD1 TRBJ1-1 TRBV6-5 CASSYETGEAFF TGTGCCAGCAGTTACGAGACAGGGGAAGCTTTCTTT
. TRBD2 TRBJ2-3 TRBV3-1/TRBV3-2 CASSLSGGRTDTQYF TGTGCCAGCAGCCTTAGCGGGGGAAGGACAGATACGCAGTATTTT
. . TRBJ1-3 TRBV9 CASSQHQGTDLNTIYF TGTGCCAGCAGCCAACATCAGGGGACGGATCTGAACACCATATATTTT
. TRBD1 TRBJ2-7 TRBV9 CASSPTGESYEQYF TGTGCCAGCAGCCCGACAGGGGAGTCCTACGAGCAGTACTTC
. . TRBJ2-7 TRBV19 CASSAGRAYEQYF TGTGCCAGTAGTGCGGGACGGGCCTACGAGCAGTACTTC
. . TRBJ1-1 TRBV5-4 CASSLGNPGDTEAFF TGTGCCAGCAGCTTGGGAAATCCGGGGGACACTGAAGCTTTCTTT
few . TRBJ2-3 TRBV18 CASSAAYTDTQYF TGTGCCAGCTCAGCCGCTTACACAGATACGCAGTATTTT
. . TRBJ2-7 TRBV5-1 CASSFDRTYEQYF TGCGCCAGCAGCTTCGATAGAACCTACGAGCAGTACTTC
. . TRBJ2-4 TRBV6-6 CASRLADTKNIQYF TGTGCCAGCAGGCTGGCGGACACCAAAAACATTCAGTACTTC
. TRBD1 TRBJ1-1 TRBV10-3 CAISDTTGVPEAFF TGTGCCATCAGTGACACGACAGGGGTACCTGAAGCTTTCTTT